These 8 T cell receptor beta chains originate from one sample sequenced in a study of blood T cell repertoires in COVID-19. Some clones are missing from TCRdb's copy, which holds only in-frame ones; the method was immunoSEQ multiplex PCR. In the table there are around 65,000 clones, around 80% of which are singletons. The sequenced sample consisted of peripheral blood. These receptors were obtained from an elderly man with acute or convalescent COVID-19.

The chain uses TRBV28 and TRBJ1-3, with TRBD1 identical over 7 bases. Germline V CDR1 and CDR2: MDHEN, SYDVKM. This CDR3 spans 17 amino acids. Germline trimming cut 6 bases from V and 0 bases from J; bases unmatched to any gene: 11. The CDR3 sequence: CASSPIRGTHSGNTIYF. In DNA form, the CDR3 reads TGTGCCAGCAGCCCAATCAGGGGGACGCACTCTGGAAACACCATATATTTT. Combining the CDR3 with reference TRBV28 and TRBJ1-3 gives the whole variable domain DVKVTQSSRYLVKRTGEKVFLECVQDMDHENMFWYRQDPGLGLRLIYFSYDVKMKEKGDIPEGYSVSREKKERFSLILESASTNQTSMYLCASSPIRGTHSGNTIYFGEGSWLTVV.

The chain carries TRBV7-8 and TRBJ1-5; the D gene is possibly TRBD1 (5 bases). CDR1 and CDR2 from the germline V gene are SGHVS and FQNEAQ. This CDR3 contains 14 residues. With 5 bases removed from V and 6 bases from J, the gap between germline ends came to 14 bases. CDR3 loop: CASSQGGGRQPQHF. CDR3 nucleotides: TGTGCCAGCAGCCAGGGAGGTGGACGTCAGCCCCAGCATTTT.

This sequence joins TRBV7-9 and TRBJ1-4, with no clear D. V lost 2 bases, J lost 5 bases, and 6 bases lay in between. CDR1 and CDR2 from the germline V gene are SEHNR and FQNEAQ (reference sequence). The CDR3 covers 13 residues. In DNA, the CDR3 is TGTGCCAGCAGCTTACCGGGGAATGAAAAACTGTTTTTT. Translating it yields CASSLPGNEKLFF. The full variable domain, rest sourced from reference TRBV7-9 and TRBJ1-4, is DTGVSQNPRHKITKRGQNVTFRCDPISEHNRLYWYRQTLGQGPEFLTYFQNEAQLEKSRLLSDRFSAERPKGSFSTLEIQRTEQGDSAMYLCASSLPGNEKLFFGSGTQLSVL.

The chain uses TRBV9 and TRBJ1-2, with D perhaps matching TRBD1 (5 bases). The CDR3 loop spans 14 amino acids. Germline V gene data show CDR1 as SGDLS and CDR2 as YYNGEE. Deletions cut 4 bases from V and 6 bases from J, with 16 bases between. CDR3: CASSLTGGVDGYTF. CDR3 nucleotides: TGTGCCAGCAGCCTAACGGGGGGAGTCGATGGCTACACCTTC.

The genes are TRBV19 and TRBJ2-1, with 14 bases matching TRBD2. V shed 3 bases, J shed 4 bases, and the junction held 5 bases outside the gene matches. CDR1 LNHDA and CDR2 SQIVND come from the germline V gene (reference sequence). This CDR3 is built from 17 residues. In DNA, the CDR3 is TGTGCCAGTAGTATGGGGACTAGCGGGAGTGGGTACAATGAGCAGTTCTTC. Its translation is CASSMGTSGSGYNEQFF.

The chain couples TRBV18 to TRBJ2-7; D remains unclear. The V and J ends lost 3 bases and 3 bases respectively, with 12 bases between them. CDR3 size: 14 residues. Germline CDR1 KGHSH, CDR2 LQKENI. The CDR3, as DNA: TGTGCCAGCTCACCGGTCCTGGGCCACTACGAGCAGTACTTC. Translated, it gives CASSPVLGHYEQYF.

This clone has a handful of counts. The chain is built from TRBV18 and TRBJ2-1, with 7 bases that match TRBD1. Germline assignment: CDR1 KGHSH and CDR2 LQKENI. CDR3 length: 15 residues. The V segment lost 3 bases and the J segment 5 bases; nucleotides outside the gene matches: 7. CDR3 loop: CASSPGTDKDNEQFF. CDR3 in DNA: TGTGCCAGCTCACCGGGGACAGATAAAGACAATGAGCAGTTCTTC.

This clone was observed a single time. This sequence joins TRBV19 and TRBJ2-7; TRBD2 matches 8 bases. Germline values: CDR1 LNHDA, CDR2 SQIVND (reference sequence). J was trimmed by 2 bases and V by 3 bases; bases with no gene match: 9. This CDR3 spans 16 amino acids. In DNA form, the CDR3 reads TGTGCCAGTAGTATGGCTTCTAGCGGGCAGGCCTACGAGCAGTACTTC. Residues: CASSMASSGQAYEQYF.